Following are 13 T cell receptor beta chains from one sample sequenced in a study of T-cell memory formation after mild COVID-19. TCRdb reanalysed the 5' RACE reads using MiXCR and keeps one entry per CDR3 protein. The repertoire holds around 320,000 distinct CDR3 sequences, with approximately 27% as singletons. The material sequenced was PBMCs or a T cell subset sorted from them (not recorded which). Receptor source: an adult woman who had mild COVID-19 (a few samples of this study predate the infection). Cell type and time point are not known.

This clonotype came up a few times. The chain recombines TRBV5-6 with TRBJ2-3; no clear D gene. The CDR3 is 12 amino acids. The germline gives CDR1 SGHDT, CDR2 YYEEEE. V was trimmed by 1 base and J by 12 bases, leaving 12 bases between them. The CDR3, as DNA: TGTGCCAGCAGCTTGACTGGACCCCCCCAGTATTTT. Translating it yields CASSLTGPPQYF.

A few counts support this clonotype. The chain combines TRBV6-5 with TRBJ1-2; no firm D call. Trimming took off 0 bases at V and 6 bases at J, with 8 bases between the two ends. Looked up from germline, CDR1 is MNHEY and CDR2 is SVGAGI. CDR3 length equals 13 residues. CDR3 nucleotide sequence: TGTGCCAGCAGTTACTCGGGTCGGGATGGCTACACCTTC. Amino acid sequence: CASSYSGRDGYTF.

There are a few counts of this clonotype. The chain combines TRBV5-1 with TRBJ2-2, with D perhaps TRBD2 (7 bases). Per germline, CDR1 SGHRS and CDR2 YFSETQ. The CDR3 runs to 16 residues. With 4 bases removed from V and 2 bases from J, the gap between germline ends came to 15 bases. The DNA for the CDR3 is TGCGCCAGCAGCGCCCTGGGGGGGGCAAACACCGGGGAGCTGTTTTTT. This encodes CASSALGGANTGELFF.

The chain combines TRBV30 with TRBJ1-2; D uncertain. With 1 base removed from V and 5 bases from J, the gap between germline ends came to 14 bases. CDR3 length: 14 amino acids. The germline V gene has CDR1 GTSNPN and CDR2 SVGIG (reference sequence). The CDR3 region has the DNA TGTGCCTGGAGTGCCCAGATACAGTCGTATGGCTACACCTTC. Its translation is CAWSAQIQSYGYTF.

This clonotype was seen a handful of times. The DNA of the CDR3 is TGCAGTGCTAGGACTAGCGGGGGGCCATACAATGAGCAGTTCTTC. Its translation is CSARTSGGPYNEQFF. The chain is built from TRBV20-1 and TRBJ2-1; 13 nucleotides line up with TRBD2. The CDR3 extends over 15 amino acids. Losses at the gene ends were 3 bases for V and 4 bases for J; bases not matched to a gene: 3. CDR1 and CDR2 from the germline V gene are DFQATT and SNEGSKA (reference sequence).

The chain has TRBV5-1 and TRBJ2-3; 10 bases line up with TRBD2. CDR3 size: 17 residues. Germline V gene lookup returns CDR1 SGHRS and CDR2 YFSETQ. The junction had 5 bases not matched to a gene; V was cut back by 0 bases and J by 1 base. CDR3 bases: TGCGCCAGCAGCTTGGCCAGCGGGGGGGCGGGCACAGATACGCAGTATTTT. This gives the protein CASSLASGGAGTDTQYF.

This chain links TRBV6-4 with TRBJ2-3; 8 bases fit TRBD2. CDR3 size: 17 residues. Per the germline V gene, CDR1 is MRHNA and CDR2 is SNTAGT. Trimming at V came to 3 bases and at J to 0 bases, leaving 8 bases not matched to a gene. CDR3 loop: CASSESVGGGSTDTQYF. The CDR3 coding sequence is TGTGCCAGCAGTGAAAGTGTTGGCGGGGGGAGCACAGATACGCAGTATTTT.

In this sample, this clonotype turned up many times. The chain is built from TRBV18 and TRBJ2-7; 10 nucleotides agree with TRBD2. The CDR3 extends over 13 amino acids. V lost 6 bases and J lost 2; bases outside the gene matches: 1. The germline V gene encodes CDR1 KGHSH and CDR2 LQKENI. CDR3 sequence (DNA): TGTGCCAGCTCTACTAGCGGGGCCTACGAGCAGTACTTC. Encoded protein: CASSTSGAYEQYF.

This clonotype was seen a handful of times. The rearrangement links TRBV2 to TRBJ2-5; D unclear. Trimming stripped 7 bases from V and 5 bases from J, with 11 bases between. The CDR3 runs 12 residues. Germline loops: CDR1 SNHLY, CDR2 FYNNEI. CDR3 amino acids: CASNRVRETQYF. The CDR3 coding sequence is TGTGCCAGCAATCGGGTCCGGGAGACCCAGTACTTC.

This rearrangement joins TRBV6-6 to TRBJ2-1; either TRBD1 or TRBD2 may fit D (5 bases each). V was clipped by 5 bases and J by 6 bases, with 14 bases between them. CDR1 is MNHNY, CDR2 SVGAGI, per germline (reference sequence). CDR3 length: 14 residues. The DNA of the CDR3 is TGTGCCAGCAGTCACCACTGGGGACCCAATGAGCAGTTCTTC. Its translation: CASSHHWGPNEQFF.

This chain connects TRBV9 to TRBJ2-3; 10 bases map to TRBD2. The trim removed 0 bases at V and 3 bases at J, leaving 1 base unmatched. This CDR3 spans 15 amino acids. The V gene's germline CDR1 is SGDLS and CDR2 YYNGEE. The CDR3 region has the DNA TGTGCCAGCAGCGTAGTTAGCGGGAGGACAGATACGCAGTATTTT. As protein: CASSVVSGRTDTQYF.

The chain has TRBV6-5 and TRBJ1-1, with a possible D match to TRBD1 (5 bases). This CDR3 is built from 15 residues. The germline gives CDR1 MNHEY, CDR2 SVGAGI. Trimming took 7 bases from V and 1 from J, leaving 16 bases between them. The CDR3 nucleotides read TGTGCCAGCACTCGGGACGCCATCGGGAACACTGAAGCTTTCTTT. It specifies CASTRDAIGNTEAFF.

The chain employs TRBV7-8 and TRBJ2-2, with 9 bases lining up with TRBD1. This CDR3 has 17 residues. V was clipped by 5 bases and J by 0 bases; unmatched bases: 7. Per germline, CDR1 SGHVS and CDR2 FQNEAQ. The CDR3 coding sequence is TGTGCCAGCAGCAGCCGGACAGGGGATTCGAACACCGGGGAGCTGTTTTTT. Translated, it gives CASSSRTGDSNTGELFF.